A single sample gave rise to the 21 T cell receptor beta chains below, sequenced in a study of T-cell reconstitution after alpha-beta-depleted transplantation in children. Library preparation (for TCRbeta) was performed with unique molecular identifiers. A single record per CDR3 protein comes from TCRdb applying MiXCR to the PCR reads. The sample contains 700,000 to 950,000 distinct CDR3 sequences, roughly 15% of which appear only once. This specimen consisted of PBMCs, mostly from graft donor cells, obtained 360 days after TCRalphabeta/CD19-depleted stem cell transplant. The receptors shown here come from a male patient between 10 and 17 years old who had a stem cell transplant for acute lymphoblastic leukemia, so the T cells may come from the graft donor.

This clonotype was observed a handful of times. This chain joins TRBV12-3 or TRBV12-4 and TRBJ1-1; D unclear. This CDR3 contains 11 residues. Trimming pared 7 bases from V and 8 bases from J, leaving 11 bases between. The DNA for the CDR3 is TGTGCCAGCAAGGTGGTTGGAGAAGCTTTCTTT. Protein product: CASKVVGEAFF.

The chain recombines TRBV20-1 with TRBJ1-5; 8 nucleotides match TRBD1. Germline V gene data show CDR1 as DFQATT and CDR2 as SNEGSKA (reference sequence). V gave up 0 bases and J gave up 0 bases; unmatched junction bases: 10. This CDR3 is 18 amino acids long. The CDR3 DNA reads as TGCAGTGCTAGAGATCGTACAGGGGGTCCCTATAGCAATCAGCCCCAGCATTTT. Amino acids: CSARDRTGGPYSNQPQHF.

The chain recombines TRBV7-6 with TRBJ2-7; D might be TRBD2 (6 bases). The CDR3 covers 14 residues. Trimming took 7 bases from V and 0 from J, leaving 13 bases between them. Germline CDR1 SGHVS, CDR2 FNYEAQ. CDR3 protein: CASTPGGSSYEQYF. The CDR3 DNA is TGTGCCAGCACCCCAGGAGGGAGCTCCTACGAGCAGTACTTC.

V usage is TRBV6-5 and J usage is TRBJ2-5, with D possibly being TRBD1 or TRBD2 (5 bases each). This CDR3 region has 14 residues. Germline V lookup: CDR1 MNHEY, CDR2 SVGAGI. With 2 bases removed from V and 3 bases from J, the gap between germline ends came to 10 bases. The CDR3 here is CASSYGGTEETQYF. The CDR3 DNA reads TGTGCCAGCAGTTACGGTGGGACGGAAGAGACCCAGTACTTC.

In regard to this clonotype: Germline is not matched at one junction end, which may reflect a read error. V and J are TRBV28 and TRBJ2-1; 13 bases agree with TRBD2. Germline V gene lookup returns CDR1 MDHEN and CDR2 SYDVKM. The CDR3 contains 16 residues. The CDR3 is CTSSLWTSGRYNEQFF. CDR3 nucleotides: TGTACCAGCAGTCTATGGACTAGCGGGAGATACAATGAGCAGTTCTTC.

The rearrangement uses TRBV7-9 and TRBJ2-1; D possibly corresponds to TRBD2 (5 bases). V lost 3 bases to trimming and J lost 13 bases, with 16 bases between them. Germline V gene lookup returns CDR1 SEHNR and CDR2 FQNEAQ (reference sequence). The CDR3 covers 13 residues. CDR3 residues: CASSFIIGIIQFF. CDR3 nucleotides: TGTGCCAGCAGCTTTATAATCGGGATAATACAGTTCTTC.

J is TRBJ2-3 and V is TRBV19, with 8 bases lining up with TRBD2. Looked up from germline, CDR1 is LNHDA and CDR2 is SQIVND (reference sequence). The V and J ends lost 8 bases and 2 bases, in that order; junction bases with no gene match: 6. The CDR3 runs 14 residues. CDR3 region: CASAGTSSTDTQYF. CDR3 DNA sequence: TGTGCCAGTGCCGGGACTAGTTCCACAGATACGCAGTATTTT.

In this sample, this clonotype turned up a few times. The chain employs TRBV6-5 and TRBJ2-5, with 7 bases aligning to TRBD2. V trimming: 0 bases; J trimming: 2 bases; junction bases outside the gene matches: 9. This CDR3 has 17 amino acids. Germline V gene lookup returns CDR1 MNHEY and CDR2 SVGAGI. CDR3 DNA: TGTGCCAGCAGTTACTCGGCGGCTAGCGGTTTACAAGAGACCCAGTACTTC. This translates into CASSYSAASGLQETQYF.

J is TRBJ1-4 and V is TRBV5-1, with D unclear. The V end was cut by 4 bases, the J end by 4 bases, with 11 bases between. Germline loops: CDR1 SGHRS, CDR2 YFSETQ. The CDR3 runs to 14 residues. The CDR3 bases are TGCGCCAGCAGCCCTCAGCGGGGTAATGAAAAACTGTTTTTT. Protein product: CASSPQRGNEKLFF.

This clonotype was seen a handful of times. V and J are TRBV7-9 and TRBJ2-7; TRBD1 matches at 7 bases. CDR1 is SEHNR and CDR2 is FQNEAQ in the germline V gene (reference sequence). The CDR3 length is 17 residues. The V and J ends lost 3 bases and 0 bases, in that order; junction bases with no gene match: 11. Here the CDR3 DNA reads TGTGCCAGCAGCTTCGTACCGGGACAGTACTTCTCCTACGAGCAGTACTTC. It is translated as CASSFVPGQYFSYEQYF.

This clonotype was seen only a few times. The chain has TRBV6-5 and TRBJ2-1; TRBD1 agrees at 9 bases. CDR1 and CDR2 from the germline V gene are MNHEY and SVGAGI. Trimming at V came to 0 bases and at J to 6 bases, leaving 6 bases not matched to a gene. The CDR3 is 16 amino acids. This CDR3 is CASSYSEDRGGNEQFF. Here the CDR3 DNA reads TGTGCCAGCAGTTACTCCGAGGACAGGGGTGGCAATGAGCAGTTCTTC.

A remark on this clonotype: At one end the junction does not follow the germline gene, possibly because of a read error. The CDR3 region is CASSPLAGASYNEQFF. The CDR3 DNA is TGTGCCAGCAGTCCCCTAGCGGGAGCATCCTACAACGAGCAGTTCTTC. The chain carries TRBV6-1 and TRBJ2-1, with 10 bases matching TRBD2. The CDR3 is made up of 16 amino acids. Germline loops: CDR1 MNHNS, CDR2 SASEGT.

This chain links TRBV6-1 with TRBJ2-3; D call uncertain. Germline V gives CDR1 MNHNS, CDR2 SASEGT. The CDR3 extends over 15 amino acids. V was shortened by 8 bases and J by 0 bases, with 15 bases between the two germline ends. The CDR3 DNA reads as TGTGCCAGCCGTCGCGTCGTTACTAGCACAGATACGCAGTATTTT. Translated: CASRRVVTSTDTQYF.

Ten or more counts support this clonotype. The chain uses TRBV14 and TRBJ2-2; no firm D call. From germline, CDR1 is SGHDN and CDR2 FVKESK. The CDR3 contains 13 residues. V lost 4 bases and J lost 1, with 4 bases in between. CDR3 sequence: CASSRWNTGELFF. In DNA, the CDR3 is TGTGCCAGCAGCCGGTGGAACACCGGGGAGCTGTTTTTT.

The V and J genes are TRBV7-2 and TRBJ2-3; 13 bases line up with TRBD2. Germline CDR1 SGHTA, CDR2 FQGNSA. Trimming cost V 3 bases and J 2 bases; bases outside gene matches: 11. This CDR3 is built from 19 residues. The CDR3 loop reads CASSFGLAGVPAHTDTQYF. In DNA form, the CDR3 reads TGTGCCAGCAGCTTCGGACTAGCGGGAGTCCCCGCTCACACAGATACGCAGTATTTT.

The V and J genes are TRBV7-2 and TRBJ2-7, with D hard to call. Trimming took off 0 bases at V and 3 bases at J, with 6 bases between the two ends. In germline, CDR1 is SGHTA, CDR2 FQGNSA. This CDR3 region has 13 residues. The CDR3: CASSLAHGYEQYF. The DNA of the CDR3 is TGTGCCAGCAGCTTAGCGCACGGCTACGAGCAGTACTTC.

This clonotype showed up many times. The J gene is TRBJ1-4, the V gene TRBV12-3 or TRBV12-4; 11 bases are shared with TRBD1. The CDR3 totals 15 residues. V shed 5 bases, J shed 8 bases, and the junction held 7 bases outside the gene matches. The CDR3 bases are TGTGCCAGCAGTCCCCGGACAGGGGGCAAAGAAAAACTGTTTTTT. It encodes CASSPRTGGKEKLFF.

This clonotype was detected a few times. The rearrangement uses TRBV7-9 and TRBJ1-3; D is uncertain. Trimming took 1 base from V and 4 from J, leaving 14 bases between them. CDR3 length: 16 amino acids. The germline V gene encodes CDR1 SEHNR and CDR2 FQNEAQ (reference sequence). The CDR3 nucleotides read TGTGCCAGCAGCTTAGGGGAGGGCGCAAGGGGAAACACCATATATTTT. Translated, it gives CASSLGEGARGNTIYF.

This clonotype has just a few counts. The gene calls are TRBV3-1 and TRBJ2-5, with 14 bases lining up with TRBD2. The junction had 14 bases not matched to a gene; V was cut back by 6 bases and J by 2 bases. The germline V gene has CDR1 LGHDT and CDR2 YNNKEL (reference sequence). The length of the CDR3 is 19 residues. This CDR3 reads CASRPDGLAGGRGQETQYF. The CDR3 DNA reads as TGTGCCAGCAGACCGGATGGACTAGCGGGAGGAAGAGGGCAAGAGACCCAGTACTTC.

The chain employs TRBV24-1 and TRBJ2-3; maybe TRBD2 (7 bases). The CDR3 is made up of 15 amino acids. Looked up from germline, CDR1 is KGHDR and CDR2 is SFDVKD. Trimming took off 4 bases at V and 5 bases at J, with 15 bases between the two ends. CDR3 amino acids: CATSDGGRFEDTQYF. The CDR3 region has the DNA TGTGCCACCAGTGACGGGGGGCGGTTTGAAGATACGCAGTATTTT.

This clonotype was seen a handful of times. A junction boundary mismatches the germline segment, possibly from a read error. The chain recombines TRBV7-6 with TRBJ2-5; TRBD2 aligns across 7 bases. The CDR3 is made up of 13 amino acids. Germline assignment: CDR1 SGHVS and CDR2 FNYEAQ. The CDR3 sequence: CASSFGGGLAHYF. The CDR3, as DNA: TGTGCCAGCAGCTTCGGCGGGGGACTGGCCCATTACTTC.